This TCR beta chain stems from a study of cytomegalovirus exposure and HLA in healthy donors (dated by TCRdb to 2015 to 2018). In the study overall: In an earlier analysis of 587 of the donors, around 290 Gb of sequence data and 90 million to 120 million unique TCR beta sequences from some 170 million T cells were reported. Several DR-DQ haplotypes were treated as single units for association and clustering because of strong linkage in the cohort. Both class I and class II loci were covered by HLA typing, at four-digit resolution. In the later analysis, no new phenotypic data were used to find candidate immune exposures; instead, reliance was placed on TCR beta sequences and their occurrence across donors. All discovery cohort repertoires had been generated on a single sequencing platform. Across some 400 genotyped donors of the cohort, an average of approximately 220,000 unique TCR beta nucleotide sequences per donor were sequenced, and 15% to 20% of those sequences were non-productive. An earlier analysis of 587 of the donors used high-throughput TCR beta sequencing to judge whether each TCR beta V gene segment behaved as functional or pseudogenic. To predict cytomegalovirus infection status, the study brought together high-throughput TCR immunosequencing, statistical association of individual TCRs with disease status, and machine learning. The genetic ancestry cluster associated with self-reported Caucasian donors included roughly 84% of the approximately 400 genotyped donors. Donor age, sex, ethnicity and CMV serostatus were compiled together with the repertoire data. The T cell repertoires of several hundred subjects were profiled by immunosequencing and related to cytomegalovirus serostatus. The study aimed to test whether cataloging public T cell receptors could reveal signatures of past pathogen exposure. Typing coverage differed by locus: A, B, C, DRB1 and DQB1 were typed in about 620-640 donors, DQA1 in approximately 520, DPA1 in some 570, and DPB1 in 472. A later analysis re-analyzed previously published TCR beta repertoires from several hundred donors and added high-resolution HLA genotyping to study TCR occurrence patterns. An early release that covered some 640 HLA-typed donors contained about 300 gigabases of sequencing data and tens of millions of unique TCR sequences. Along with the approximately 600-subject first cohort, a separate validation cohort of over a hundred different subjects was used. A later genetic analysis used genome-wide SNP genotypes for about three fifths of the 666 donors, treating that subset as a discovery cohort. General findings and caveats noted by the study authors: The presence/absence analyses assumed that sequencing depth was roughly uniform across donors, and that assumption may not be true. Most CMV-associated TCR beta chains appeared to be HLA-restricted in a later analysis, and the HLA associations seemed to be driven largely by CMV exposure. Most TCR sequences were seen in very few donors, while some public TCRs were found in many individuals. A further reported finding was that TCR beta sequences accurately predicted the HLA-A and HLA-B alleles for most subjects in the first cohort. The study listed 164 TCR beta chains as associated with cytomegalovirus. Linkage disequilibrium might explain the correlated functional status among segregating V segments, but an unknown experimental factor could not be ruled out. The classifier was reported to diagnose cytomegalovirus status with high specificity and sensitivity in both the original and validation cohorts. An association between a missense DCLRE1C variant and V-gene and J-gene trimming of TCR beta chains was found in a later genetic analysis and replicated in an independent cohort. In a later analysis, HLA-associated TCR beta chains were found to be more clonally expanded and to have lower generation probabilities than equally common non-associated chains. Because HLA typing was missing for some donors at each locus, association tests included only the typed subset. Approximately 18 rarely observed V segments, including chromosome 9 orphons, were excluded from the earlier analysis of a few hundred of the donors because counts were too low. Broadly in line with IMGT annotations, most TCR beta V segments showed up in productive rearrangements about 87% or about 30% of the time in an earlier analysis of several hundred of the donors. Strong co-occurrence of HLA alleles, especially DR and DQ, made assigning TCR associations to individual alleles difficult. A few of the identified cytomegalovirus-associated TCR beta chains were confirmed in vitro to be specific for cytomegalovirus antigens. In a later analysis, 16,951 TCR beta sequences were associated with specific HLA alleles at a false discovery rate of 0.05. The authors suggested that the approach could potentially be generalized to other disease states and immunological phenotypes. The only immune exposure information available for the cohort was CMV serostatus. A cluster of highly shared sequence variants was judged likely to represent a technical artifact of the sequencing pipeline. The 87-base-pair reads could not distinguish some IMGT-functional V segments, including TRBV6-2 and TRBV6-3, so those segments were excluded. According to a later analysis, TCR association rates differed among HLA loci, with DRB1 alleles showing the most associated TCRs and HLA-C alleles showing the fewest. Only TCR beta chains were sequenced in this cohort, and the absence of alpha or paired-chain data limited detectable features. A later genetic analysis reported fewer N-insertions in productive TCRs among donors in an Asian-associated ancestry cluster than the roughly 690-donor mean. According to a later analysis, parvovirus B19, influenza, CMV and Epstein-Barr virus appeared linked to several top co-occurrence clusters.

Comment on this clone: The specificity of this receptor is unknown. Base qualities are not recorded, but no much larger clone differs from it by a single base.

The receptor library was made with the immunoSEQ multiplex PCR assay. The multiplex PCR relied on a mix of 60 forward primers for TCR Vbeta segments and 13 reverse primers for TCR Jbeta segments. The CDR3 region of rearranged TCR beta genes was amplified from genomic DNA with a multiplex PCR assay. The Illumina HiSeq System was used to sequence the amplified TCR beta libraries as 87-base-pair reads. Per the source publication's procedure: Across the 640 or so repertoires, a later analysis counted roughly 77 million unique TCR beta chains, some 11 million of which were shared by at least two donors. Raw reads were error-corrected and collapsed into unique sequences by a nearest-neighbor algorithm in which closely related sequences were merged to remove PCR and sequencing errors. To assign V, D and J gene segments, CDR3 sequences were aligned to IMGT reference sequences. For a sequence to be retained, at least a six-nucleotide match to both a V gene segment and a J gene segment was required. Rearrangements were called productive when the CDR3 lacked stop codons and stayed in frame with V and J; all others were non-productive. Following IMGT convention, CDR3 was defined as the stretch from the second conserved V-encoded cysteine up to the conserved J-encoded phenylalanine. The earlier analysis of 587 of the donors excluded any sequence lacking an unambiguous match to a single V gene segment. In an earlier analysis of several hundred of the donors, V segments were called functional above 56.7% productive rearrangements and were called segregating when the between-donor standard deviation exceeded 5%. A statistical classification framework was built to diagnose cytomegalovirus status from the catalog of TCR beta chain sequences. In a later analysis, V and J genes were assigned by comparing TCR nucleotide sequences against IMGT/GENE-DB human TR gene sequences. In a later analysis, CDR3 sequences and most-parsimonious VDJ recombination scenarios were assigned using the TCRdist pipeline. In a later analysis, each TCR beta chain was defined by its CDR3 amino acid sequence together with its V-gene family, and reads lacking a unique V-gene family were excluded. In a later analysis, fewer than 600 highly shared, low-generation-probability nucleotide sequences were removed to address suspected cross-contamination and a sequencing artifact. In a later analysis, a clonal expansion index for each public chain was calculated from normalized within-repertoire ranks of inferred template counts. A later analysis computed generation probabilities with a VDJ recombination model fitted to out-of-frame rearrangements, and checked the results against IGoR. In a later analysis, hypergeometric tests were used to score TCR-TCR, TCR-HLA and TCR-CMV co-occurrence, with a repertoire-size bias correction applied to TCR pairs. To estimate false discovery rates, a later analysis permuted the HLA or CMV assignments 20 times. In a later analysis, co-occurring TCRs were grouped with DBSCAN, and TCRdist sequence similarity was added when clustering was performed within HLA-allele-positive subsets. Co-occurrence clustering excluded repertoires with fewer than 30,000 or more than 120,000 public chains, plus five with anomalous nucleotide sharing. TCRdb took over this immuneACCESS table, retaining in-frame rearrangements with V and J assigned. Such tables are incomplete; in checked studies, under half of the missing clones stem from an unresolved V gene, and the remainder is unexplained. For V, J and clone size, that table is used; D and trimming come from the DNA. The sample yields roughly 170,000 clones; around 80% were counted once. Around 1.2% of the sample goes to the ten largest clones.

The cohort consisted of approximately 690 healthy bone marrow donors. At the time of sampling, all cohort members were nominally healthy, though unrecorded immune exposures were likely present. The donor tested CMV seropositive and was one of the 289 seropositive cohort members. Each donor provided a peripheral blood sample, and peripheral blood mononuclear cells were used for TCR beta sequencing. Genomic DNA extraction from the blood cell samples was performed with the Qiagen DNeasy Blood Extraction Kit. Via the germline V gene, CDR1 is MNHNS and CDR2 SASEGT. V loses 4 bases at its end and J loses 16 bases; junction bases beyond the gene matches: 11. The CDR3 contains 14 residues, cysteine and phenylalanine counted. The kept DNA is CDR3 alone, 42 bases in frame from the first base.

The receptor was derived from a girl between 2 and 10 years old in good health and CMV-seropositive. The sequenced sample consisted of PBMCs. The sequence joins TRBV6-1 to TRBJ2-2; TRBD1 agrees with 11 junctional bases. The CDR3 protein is CASSGASGTGGPFF. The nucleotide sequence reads TGTGCCAGCAGTGGGGCCTCGGGGACAGGGGGGCCGTTTTTT.